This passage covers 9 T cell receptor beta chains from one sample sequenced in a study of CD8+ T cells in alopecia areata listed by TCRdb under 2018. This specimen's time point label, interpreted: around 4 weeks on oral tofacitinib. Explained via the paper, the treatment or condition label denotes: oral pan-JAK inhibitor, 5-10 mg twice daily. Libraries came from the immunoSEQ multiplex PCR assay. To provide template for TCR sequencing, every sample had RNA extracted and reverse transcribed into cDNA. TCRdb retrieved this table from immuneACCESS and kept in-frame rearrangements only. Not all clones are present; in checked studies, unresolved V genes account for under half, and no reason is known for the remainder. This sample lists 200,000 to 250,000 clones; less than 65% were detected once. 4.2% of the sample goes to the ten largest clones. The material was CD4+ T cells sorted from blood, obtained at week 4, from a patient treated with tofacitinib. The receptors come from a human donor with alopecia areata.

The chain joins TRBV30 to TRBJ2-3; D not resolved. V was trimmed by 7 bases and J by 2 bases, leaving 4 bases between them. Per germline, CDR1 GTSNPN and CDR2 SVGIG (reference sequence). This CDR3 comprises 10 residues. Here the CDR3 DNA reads TGTGCCTTGAACACAGATACGCAGTATTTT. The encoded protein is CALNTDTQYF. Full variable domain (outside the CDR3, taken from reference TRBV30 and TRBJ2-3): SQTIHQWPATLVQPVGSPLSLECTVEGTSNPNLYWYRQAAGRGLQLLFYSVGIGQISSEVPQNLSASRPQDRQFILSSKKLLLSDSGFYLCALNTDTQYFGPGTRLTVL.

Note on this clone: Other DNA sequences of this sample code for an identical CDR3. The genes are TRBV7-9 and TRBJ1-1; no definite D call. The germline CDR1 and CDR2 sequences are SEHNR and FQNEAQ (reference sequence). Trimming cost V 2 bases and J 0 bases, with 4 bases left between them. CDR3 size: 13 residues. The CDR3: CASSLQLNTEAFF. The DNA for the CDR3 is TGTGCCAGCAGCTTACAACTGAACACTGAAGCTTTCTTT.

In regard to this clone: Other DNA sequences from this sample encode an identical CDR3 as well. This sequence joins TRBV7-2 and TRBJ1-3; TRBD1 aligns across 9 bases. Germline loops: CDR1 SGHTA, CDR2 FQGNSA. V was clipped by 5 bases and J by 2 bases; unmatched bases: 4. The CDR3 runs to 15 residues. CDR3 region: CASSPGTGTGNTIYF. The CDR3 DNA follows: TGTGCCAGCAGCCCGGGGACAGGGACTGGAAACACCATATATTTT.

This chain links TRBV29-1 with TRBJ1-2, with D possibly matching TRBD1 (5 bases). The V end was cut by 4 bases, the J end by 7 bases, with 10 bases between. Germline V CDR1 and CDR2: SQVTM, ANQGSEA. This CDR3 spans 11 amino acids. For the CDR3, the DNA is TGCAGCGTTGGAGCGGGGGGTGGCTACACCTTC. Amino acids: CSVGAGGGYTF. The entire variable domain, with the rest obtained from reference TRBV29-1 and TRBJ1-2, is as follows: SAVISQKPSRDICQRGTSLTIQCQVDSQVTMMFWYRQQPGQSLTLIATANQGSEATYESGFVIDKFPISRPNLTFSTLTVSNMSPEDSSIYLCSVGAGGGYTFGSGTRLTVV.

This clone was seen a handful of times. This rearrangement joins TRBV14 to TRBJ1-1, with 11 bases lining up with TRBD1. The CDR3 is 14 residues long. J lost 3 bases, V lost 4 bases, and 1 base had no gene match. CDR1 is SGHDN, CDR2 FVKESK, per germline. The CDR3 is CASSPGQGDTEAFF. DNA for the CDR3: TGTGCCAGCAGCCCGGGACAGGGGGACACTGAAGCTTTCTTT.

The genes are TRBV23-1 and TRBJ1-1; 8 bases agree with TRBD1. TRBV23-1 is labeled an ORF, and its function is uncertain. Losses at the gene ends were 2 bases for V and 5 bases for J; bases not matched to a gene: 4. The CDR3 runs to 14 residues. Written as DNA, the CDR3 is TGCGCCAGCAGTCAACAGGGGGCGGGGACTGAAGCTTTCTTT. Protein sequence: CASSQQGAGTEAFF.

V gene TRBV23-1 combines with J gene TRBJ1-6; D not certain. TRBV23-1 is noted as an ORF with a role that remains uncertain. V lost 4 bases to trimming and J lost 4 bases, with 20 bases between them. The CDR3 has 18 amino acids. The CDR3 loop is CASSRTPGLKGYNSPLHF. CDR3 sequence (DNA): TGCGCCAGCAGTCGAACTCCGGGCCTTAAAGGATATAATTCACCCCTCCACTTT.

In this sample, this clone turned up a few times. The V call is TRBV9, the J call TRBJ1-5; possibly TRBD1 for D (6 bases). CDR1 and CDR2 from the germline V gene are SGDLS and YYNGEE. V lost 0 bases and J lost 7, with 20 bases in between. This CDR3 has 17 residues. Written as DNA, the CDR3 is TGTGCCAGCAGCGTAGCTAGGGGGGCCGGAGAGACGCAGCCCCAGCATTTT. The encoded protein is CASSVARGAGETQPQHF.

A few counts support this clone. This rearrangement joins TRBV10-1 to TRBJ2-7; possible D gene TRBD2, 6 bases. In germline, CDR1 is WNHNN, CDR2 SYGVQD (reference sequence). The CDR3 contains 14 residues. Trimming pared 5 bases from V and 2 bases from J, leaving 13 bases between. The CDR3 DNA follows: TGCGCCAGCAGTACCGACGCGGGGACCTACGAGCAGTACTTC. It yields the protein CASSTDAGTYEQYF.